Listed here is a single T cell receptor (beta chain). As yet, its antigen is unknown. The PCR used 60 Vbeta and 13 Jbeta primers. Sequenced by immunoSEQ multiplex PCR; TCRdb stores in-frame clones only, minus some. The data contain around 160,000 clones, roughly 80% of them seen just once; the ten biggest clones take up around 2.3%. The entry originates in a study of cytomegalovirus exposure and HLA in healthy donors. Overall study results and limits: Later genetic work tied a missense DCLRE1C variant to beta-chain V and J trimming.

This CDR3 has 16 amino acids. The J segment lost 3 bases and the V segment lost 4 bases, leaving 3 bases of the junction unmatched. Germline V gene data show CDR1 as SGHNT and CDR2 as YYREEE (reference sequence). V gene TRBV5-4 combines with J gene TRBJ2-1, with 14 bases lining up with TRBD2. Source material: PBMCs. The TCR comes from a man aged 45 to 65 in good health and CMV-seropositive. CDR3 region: CASSRTSGGYYNEQFF. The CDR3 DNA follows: TGTGCCAGCAGCCGGACTAGCGGGGGGTACTACAATGAGCAGTTCTTC.